This T cell receptor (beta chain) was retrieved from a study of blood T cell repertoires in COVID-19. As for the study in general: Samples of COVID-19 (acute and convalescent) were obtained from the United States, Italy and Spain.

The length of the CDR3 is 13 residues. Germline V gene lookup returns CDR1 LGHDT and CDR2 YNNKEL (reference sequence). The V and J ends lost 4 bases and 5 bases respectively, with 11 bases between them. Profiled with immunoSEQ multiplex PCR; TCRdb holds only in-frame clones, not every one. The repertoire includes 46,000 or so clones, about 87% of them detected once, and about 7.3% sits in the top ten. Input material: peripheral blood. The TCR was taken from a man aged 45 to 65 with acute or convalescent COVID-19. The chain joins TRBV3-1 (or the pseudogene TRBV3-2) to TRBJ1-1; D unclear. The CDR3 spells CASSPRGNTEAFF. The CDR3 DNA follows: TGTGCCAGCAGCCCCCGGGGTAATACTGAAGCTTTCTTT.